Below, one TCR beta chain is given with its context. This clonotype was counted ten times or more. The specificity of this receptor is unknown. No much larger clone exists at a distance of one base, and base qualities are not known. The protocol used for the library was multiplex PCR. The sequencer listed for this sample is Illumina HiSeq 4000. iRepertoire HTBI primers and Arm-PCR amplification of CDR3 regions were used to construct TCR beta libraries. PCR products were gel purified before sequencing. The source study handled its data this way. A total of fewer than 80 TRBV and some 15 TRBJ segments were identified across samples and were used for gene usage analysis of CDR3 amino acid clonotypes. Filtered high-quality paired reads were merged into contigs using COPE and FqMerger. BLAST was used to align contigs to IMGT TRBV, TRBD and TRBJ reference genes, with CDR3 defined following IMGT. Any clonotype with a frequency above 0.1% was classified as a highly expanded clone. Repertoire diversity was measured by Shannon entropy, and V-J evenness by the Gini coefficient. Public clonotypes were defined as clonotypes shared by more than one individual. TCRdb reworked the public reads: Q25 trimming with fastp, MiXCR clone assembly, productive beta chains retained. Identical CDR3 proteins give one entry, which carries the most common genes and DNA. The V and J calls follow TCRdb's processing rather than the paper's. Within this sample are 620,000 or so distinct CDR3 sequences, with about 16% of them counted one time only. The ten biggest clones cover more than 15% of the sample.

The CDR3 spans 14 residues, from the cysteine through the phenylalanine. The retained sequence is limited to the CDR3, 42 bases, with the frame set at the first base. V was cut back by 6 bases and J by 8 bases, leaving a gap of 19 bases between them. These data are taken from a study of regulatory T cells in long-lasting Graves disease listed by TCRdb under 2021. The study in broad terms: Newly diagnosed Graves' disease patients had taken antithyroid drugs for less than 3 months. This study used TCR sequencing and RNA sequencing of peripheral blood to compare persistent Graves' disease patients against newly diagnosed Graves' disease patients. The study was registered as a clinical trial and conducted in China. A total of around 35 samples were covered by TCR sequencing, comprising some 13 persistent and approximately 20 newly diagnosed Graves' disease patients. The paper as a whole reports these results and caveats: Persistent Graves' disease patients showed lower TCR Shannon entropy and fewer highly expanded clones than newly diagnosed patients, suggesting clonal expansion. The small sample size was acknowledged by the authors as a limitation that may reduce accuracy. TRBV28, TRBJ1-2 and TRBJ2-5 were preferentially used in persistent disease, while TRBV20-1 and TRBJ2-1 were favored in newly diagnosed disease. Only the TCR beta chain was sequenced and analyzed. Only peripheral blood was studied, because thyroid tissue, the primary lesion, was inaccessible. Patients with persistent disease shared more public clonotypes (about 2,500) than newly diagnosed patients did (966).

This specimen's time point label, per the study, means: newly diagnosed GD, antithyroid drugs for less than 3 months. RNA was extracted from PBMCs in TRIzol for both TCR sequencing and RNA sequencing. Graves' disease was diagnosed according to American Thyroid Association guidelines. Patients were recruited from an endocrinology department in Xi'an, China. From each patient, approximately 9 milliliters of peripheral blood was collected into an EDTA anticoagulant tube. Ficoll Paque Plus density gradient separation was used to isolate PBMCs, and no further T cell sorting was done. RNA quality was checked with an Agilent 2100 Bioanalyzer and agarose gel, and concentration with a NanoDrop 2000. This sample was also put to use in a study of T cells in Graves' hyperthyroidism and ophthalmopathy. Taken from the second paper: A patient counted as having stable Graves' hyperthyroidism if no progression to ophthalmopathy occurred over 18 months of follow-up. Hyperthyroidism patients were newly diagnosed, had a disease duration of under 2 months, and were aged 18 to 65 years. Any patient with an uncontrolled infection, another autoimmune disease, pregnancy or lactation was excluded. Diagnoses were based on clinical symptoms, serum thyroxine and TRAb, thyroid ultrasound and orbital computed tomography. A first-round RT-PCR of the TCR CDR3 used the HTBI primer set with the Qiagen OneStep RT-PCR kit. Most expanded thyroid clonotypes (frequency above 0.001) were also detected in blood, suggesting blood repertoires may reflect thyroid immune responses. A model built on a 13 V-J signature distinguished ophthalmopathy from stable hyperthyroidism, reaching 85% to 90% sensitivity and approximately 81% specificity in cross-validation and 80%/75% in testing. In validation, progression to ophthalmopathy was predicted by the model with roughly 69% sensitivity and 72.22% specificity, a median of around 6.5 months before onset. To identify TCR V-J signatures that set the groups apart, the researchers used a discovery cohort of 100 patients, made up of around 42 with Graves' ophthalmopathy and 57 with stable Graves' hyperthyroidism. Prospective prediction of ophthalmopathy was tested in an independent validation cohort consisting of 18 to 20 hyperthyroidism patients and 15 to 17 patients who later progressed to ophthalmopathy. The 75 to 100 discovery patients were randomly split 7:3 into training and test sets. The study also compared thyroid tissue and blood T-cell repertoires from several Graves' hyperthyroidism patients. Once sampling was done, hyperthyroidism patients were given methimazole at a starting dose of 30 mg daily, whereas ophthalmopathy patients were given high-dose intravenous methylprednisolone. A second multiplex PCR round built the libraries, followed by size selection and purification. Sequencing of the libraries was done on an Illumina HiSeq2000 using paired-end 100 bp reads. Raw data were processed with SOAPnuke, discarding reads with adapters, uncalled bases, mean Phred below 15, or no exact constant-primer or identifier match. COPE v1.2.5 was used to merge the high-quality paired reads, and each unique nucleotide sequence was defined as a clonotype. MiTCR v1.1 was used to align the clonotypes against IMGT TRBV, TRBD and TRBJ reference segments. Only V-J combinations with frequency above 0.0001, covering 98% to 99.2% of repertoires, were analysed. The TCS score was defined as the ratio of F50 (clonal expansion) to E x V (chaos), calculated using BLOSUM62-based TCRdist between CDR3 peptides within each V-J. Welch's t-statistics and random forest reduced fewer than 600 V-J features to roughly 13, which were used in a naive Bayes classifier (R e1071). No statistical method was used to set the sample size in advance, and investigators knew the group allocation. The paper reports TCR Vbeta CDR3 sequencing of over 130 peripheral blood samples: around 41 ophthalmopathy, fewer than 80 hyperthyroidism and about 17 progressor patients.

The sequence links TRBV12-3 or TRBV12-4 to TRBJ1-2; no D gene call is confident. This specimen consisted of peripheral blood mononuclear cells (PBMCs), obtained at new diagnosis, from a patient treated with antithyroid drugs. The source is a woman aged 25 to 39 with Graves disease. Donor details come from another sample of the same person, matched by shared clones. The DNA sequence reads TGTGCCAGCAGCCTCGGGCCTCAGGTGTCGGGCTACACCTTC. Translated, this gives CASSLGPQVSGYTF.